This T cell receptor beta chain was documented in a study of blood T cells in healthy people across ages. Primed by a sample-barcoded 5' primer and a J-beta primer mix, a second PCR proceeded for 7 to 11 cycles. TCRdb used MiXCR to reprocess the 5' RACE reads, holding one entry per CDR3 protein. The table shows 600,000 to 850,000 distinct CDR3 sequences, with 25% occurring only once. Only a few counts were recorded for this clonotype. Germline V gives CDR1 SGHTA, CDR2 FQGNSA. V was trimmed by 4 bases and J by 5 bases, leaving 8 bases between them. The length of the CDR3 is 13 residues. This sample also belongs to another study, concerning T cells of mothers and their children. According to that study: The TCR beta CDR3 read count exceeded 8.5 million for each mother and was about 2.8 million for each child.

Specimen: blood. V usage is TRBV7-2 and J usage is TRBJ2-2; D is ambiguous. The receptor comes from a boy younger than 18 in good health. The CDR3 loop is CASSSAVTGELFF. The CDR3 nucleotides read TGTGCCAGCAGCTCTGCAGTAACCGGGGAGCTGTTTTTT.